The rows below give T cell receptor beta chains drawn from one sample of a study of read filtering for tumor transcriptome and immune sequencing. TCRdb re-called the reads with MiXCR, one entry per CDR3 protein. Of about 130,000 distinct CDR3 sequences in the sample, approximately 13% were seen once. The sequenced sample was a population of CD138-negative cells sorted from bone marrow. These receptors were taken from a donor at least 40 years old with multiple myeloma. The CDR3 runs from the conserved cysteine through the conserved F or W. D genes are given only for firm matches. Some rows mark clone size as missing; the rest say once, few, many or name a class of expanded clone.

size	V	J	D	CDR3	DNA
many	TRBV6-2/TRBV6-3	TRBJ1-2	-	CASSYSKGRRTF	TGTGCCAGCAGTTACTCGAAGGGCCGGAGAACCTTC
many	TRBV19	TRBJ1-2	-	CASSPGGRGGYTF	TGTGCCAGTAGTCCCGGGGGCCGAGGTGGCTACACCTTC
-	TRBV20-1	TRBJ2-1	TRBD2	CTQAGGPNNEQFF	TGCACACAAGCGGGAGGCCCCAACAATGAGCAGTTCTTC
many	TRBV30	TRBJ1-1	-	CAWSVMGDGTEAFF	TGTGCCTGGAGTGTAATGGGGGATGGCACTGAAGCTTTCTTT
many	TRBV7-9	TRBJ2-1	TRBD1	CASSLEGQGDEQFF	TGTGCCAGCAGCTTAGAGGGACAGGGAGATGAGCAGTTCTTC
many	TRBV5-1	TRBJ1-2	-	CASSLDAGYGYTF	TGCGCCAGCAGCTTGGACGCTGGCTATGGCTACACCTTC
once	TRBV7-9	TRBJ2-1	-	CASSLRLASVSYNEQFF	TGTGCCAGCAGCTTAAGGCTAGCGAGCGTCTCCTACAATGAGCAGTTCTTC
many	TRBV27	TRBJ2-3	TRBD1	CASSFQRTGGTDTQYF	TGTGCCAGCAGTTTTCAGAGAACAGGGGGCACAGATACGCAGTATTTT
many	TRBV6-2/TRBV6-3	TRBJ2-1	TRBD2	CASSWTSLVNNEQFF	TGTGCTAGCAGTTGGACTAGCCTCGTAAACAATGAGCAGTTCTTC
many	TRBV6-5	TRBJ1-5	-	CASSYGSNQPQHF	TGTGCCAGCAGTTACGGGTCGAATCAGCCCCAGCATTTT
-	TRBV5-1	TRBJ2-3	-	CASSPRERASTDTQYF	TGCGCCAGCAGCCCCCGTGAAAGGGCGAGCACAGATACGCAGTATTTT
-	TRBV5-1	TRBJ2-3	-	CASSPEAPADTQYF	TGCGCCAGCAGCCCGGAGGCCCCAGCAGATACGCAGTATTTT
-	TRBV5-6	TRBJ2-7	-	CASSWRAEQYF	TGTGCCAGCAGCTGGAGGGCCGAGCAGTACTTC
many	TRBV11-3	TRBJ1-4	TRBD1	CASSFIGQGSWEKLFF	TGTGCCAGCAGCTTCATCGGACAGGGCAGCTGGGAAAAACTGTTTTTT
-	TRBV29-1	TRBJ2-1	-	CSVGATSRLYNEQFF	TGCAGCGTTGGGGCCACTAGCCGCCTTTACAATGAGCAGTTCTTC
-	TRBV19	TRBJ2-6	-	CASSTDPSGANVLTF	TGTGCCAGTAGTACCGACCCCTCTGGGGCCAACGTCCTGACTTTC
few	TRBV20-1	TRBJ2-1	-	CSASSAGAKEQFF	TGCAGTGCTAGCTCGGCGGGGGCAAAAGAGCAGTTCTTC
many	TRBV5-1	TRBJ2-1	TRBD2	CASSLRGLADNEQFF	TGCGCCAGCAGCTTGAGGGGACTAGCGGACAATGAGCAGTTCTTC
many	TRBV5-6	TRBJ2-1	TRBD1	CASSYRDREVNEQFF	TGTGCCAGCAGCTACCGGGACAGGGAGGTAAATGAGCAGTTCTTC
many	TRBV2	TRBJ2-1	TRBD2	CASFASGNRFHEQFF	TGTGCCAGCTTTGCTAGCGGGAATCGGTTCCATGAGCAGTTCTTC
many	TRBV30	TRBJ1-2	-	CAWSGTAGAYGYTF	TGTGCCTGGAGTGGGACGGCAGGCGCCTATGGCTACACCTTC
-	TRBV5-1	TRBJ2-5	-	CASSSPGRQETQYF	TGCGCCAGCAGCTCTCCGGGACGGCAAGAGACCCAGTACTTC